One T cell receptor (beta chain) is described in this entry. Its cognate antigen is unknown. The CDR3 totals 14 residues. Germline assignment: CDR1 KGHDR and CDR2 SFDVKD. With 4 bases removed from V and 7 bases from J, the gap between germline ends came to 14 bases. The sample is drawn from a study of T-cell memory formation after mild COVID-19. One entry per CDR3 protein results from TCRdb running MiXCR on the 5' RACE reads. The data contain about 470,000 distinct CDR3 sequences, over 15% of them singletons. Overall study results and limits: From day 15 to 85, contracting clones were balanced between CD4 and CD8, whereas later expanders leaned toward CD4+.

Sequenced sample: PBMCs or a T cell subset sorted from them (not recorded which). The chain has TRBV24-1 and TRBJ2-3; D is ambiguous. The sequence came from an adult woman who had mild COVID-19 (a few samples of this study predate the infection). Cell type and time point are not known. DNA of the CDR3: TGTGCCACCAGTGACCTCGAGCCAGGAAATACGCAGTATTTT. Translation: CATSDLEPGNTQYF.